This is a list of T cell receptor beta chains from one sample in a study of cytomegalovirus exposure and HLA in healthy donors. Profiling relied on immunoSEQ multiplex PCR, and the TCRdb table lists in-frame clones only, not all of them. Here the sample spans roughly 70,000 clones, 75% being singletons. Sequenced: PBMCs. Receptors originate from a man between 65 and 79 years old in good health and CMV-seronegative. The CDR3 runs from the conserved cysteine through the conserved F or W. The D gene is left open where the match is weak.

v_gene: TRBV30; d_gene: -; CDR3aa: CAWRPEGEKLFF
v_gene: TRBV19; d_gene: -; CDR3aa: CASSIFASSTDTQYF
v_gene: TRBV9; d_gene: TRBD2; CDR3aa: CASGSSGSTDTQYF
v_gene: TRBV18; d_gene: TRBD2; CDR3aa: CASSLSGRLYEQYF
v_gene: TRBV4-3; d_gene: -; CDR3aa: CASSQDFLGVSTQYF
v_gene: TRBV21-1; d_gene: -; CDR3aa: CASSSRDRGPSSTDTQYF
v_gene: TRBV12-5; d_gene: TRBD1; CDR3aa: CASGLVIQGVGELFF
v_gene: TRBV9; d_gene: TRBD1; CDR3aa: CASSVVGTGGTGELFF
v_gene: TRBV7-2; d_gene: TRBD1; CDR3aa: CASSLRQGLNSPLHF
v_gene: TRBV5-1; d_gene: -; CDR3aa: CASSWGGSSRDTEAFF
v_gene: TRBV18; d_gene: TRBD1; CDR3aa: CASSLGTGTYEQYF
v_gene: TRBV5-4; d_gene: TRBD1; CDR3aa: CASSPGQGEVNSPLHF
v_gene: TRBV10-3; d_gene: TRBD1; CDR3aa: CAISRDRDNSPLHF
v_gene: TRBV12-5; d_gene: -; CDR3aa: CASGPGTMNTEAFF
v_gene: TRBV7-9; d_gene: -; CDR3aa: CASSSLNEKLFF
v_gene: TRBV6-5; d_gene: TRBD1; CDR3aa: CAITGQGRTDTQYF
v_gene: TRBV4-3; d_gene: -; CDR3aa: CASSHSVEAGGTEAFF
v_gene: TRBV5-5; d_gene: TRBD1; CDR3aa: CASSFGQGTNEQFF
v_gene: TRBV7-9; d_gene: -; CDR3aa: CASSRTVSGNTIYF
v_gene: TRBV19; d_gene: TRBD1; CDR3aa: CASSITGTGAQGGYTF
v_gene: TRBV29-1; d_gene: TRBD2; CDR3aa: CSVEASGRALETQYF
v_gene: TRBV18; d_gene: -; CDR3aa: CASSPAAGTLNQPQHF
v_gene: TRBV5-6; d_gene: -; CDR3aa: CASSRTGQGTQYF
v_gene: TRBV10-3; d_gene: TRBD1; CDR3aa: CAISTGENYGYTF
v_gene: TRBV7-2; d_gene: TRBD2; CDR3aa: CASSLEGRLAFQETQYF
v_gene: TRBV27; d_gene: -; CDR3aa: CASSESNQPQHF
v_gene: TRBV7-9; d_gene: -; CDR3aa: CASSTKPGTGTDYEQYF
v_gene: TRBV6-5; d_gene: TRBD1; CDR3aa: CASSYSLGQGPSGLFF
v_gene: TRBV7-8; d_gene: TRBD2; CDR3aa: CASSLVTSGRISSYNEQFF
v_gene: TRBV20-1; d_gene: -; CDR3aa: CSVPGDEKLFF
v_gene: TRBV7-9; d_gene: TRBD2; CDR3aa: CASSRLARSGGTGELFF
v_gene: TRBV4-3; d_gene: -; CDR3aa: CASSQIEDSPLHF
v_gene: TRBV18; d_gene: -; CDR3aa: CASSPTGEEQETQYF
v_gene: TRBV7-6; d_gene: -; CDR3aa: CASSTGSGTEAFF
v_gene: TRBV6-1; d_gene: TRBD1; CDR3aa: CASMMDRGNEKLFF
v_gene: TRBV7-9; d_gene: -; CDR3aa: CSSSLVGYEQYF
v_gene: TRBV7-2; d_gene: -; CDR3aa: CASSQVNIGNSPLHF
v_gene: TRBV7-9; d_gene: TRBD1; CDR3aa: CASSLLGGQGAKDYGYTF
v_gene: TRBV7-2; d_gene: -; CDR3aa: CASSLLAGHEQFF
v_gene: TRBV18; d_gene: -; CDR3aa: CASSMVGGTEAFF